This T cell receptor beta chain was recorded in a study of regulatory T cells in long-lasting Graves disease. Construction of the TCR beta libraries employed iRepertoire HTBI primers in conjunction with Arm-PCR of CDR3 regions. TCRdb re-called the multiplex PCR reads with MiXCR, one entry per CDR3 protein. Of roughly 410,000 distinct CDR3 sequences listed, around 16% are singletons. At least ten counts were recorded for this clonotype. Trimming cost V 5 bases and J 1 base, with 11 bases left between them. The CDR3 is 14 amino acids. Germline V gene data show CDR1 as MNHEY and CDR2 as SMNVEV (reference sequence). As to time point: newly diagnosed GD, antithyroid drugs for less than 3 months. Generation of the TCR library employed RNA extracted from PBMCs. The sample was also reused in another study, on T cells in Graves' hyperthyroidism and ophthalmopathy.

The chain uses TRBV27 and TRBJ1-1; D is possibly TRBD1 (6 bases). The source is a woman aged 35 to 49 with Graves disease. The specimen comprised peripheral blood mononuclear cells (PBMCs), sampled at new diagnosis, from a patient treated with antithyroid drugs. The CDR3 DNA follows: TGTGCCAGCAGTCCCCTGGACAGGAACACTGAAGCTTTCTTT. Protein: CASSPLDRNTEAFF.